This TCR beta chain was obtained from a study of cytomegalovirus exposure and HLA in healthy donors. Study outcomes and limitations: Some segments of the V type, notably TRBV6-2 and TRBV6-3, were excluded as indistinguishable. Earlier analysis found most TCR beta V segments productive about 90% or about 30% of the time. Near-uniform donor sequencing depth was presumed by presence/absence analyses.

Amplification used 60 Vbeta primers and 13 Jbeta primers. Methods used by the authors: Roughly 11 million shared chains were among the about 80 million unique TCR beta chains that a later analysis counted. This table comes from immunoSEQ multiplex PCR, and its TCRdb copy is limited to in-frame clones, with some not included. That table supplies the V and J calls and clone size; D and trimming were determined from the DNA. Of 150,000 to 200,000 clones listed, 70% to 90% were seen once; the top ten hold about 9.3%. The CDR3 has 13 residues. The ends were cut back, 4 bases at V and 4 bases at J, with 11 bases in the middle. The germline V gene encodes CDR1 SGHVS and CDR2 FQNEAQ. About this clone itself: What it binds is not known.

This TCR derives from a man aged 18 to 29 in good health and CMV-seropositive. V usage is TRBV7-8 and J usage is TRBJ2-7; a possible D gene is TRBD2 (6 bases). The sample was PBMCs. The CDR3 nucleotides read TGTGCCAGCAGCTACTCGGAGGGGTACGAGCAGTACTTC. This translates into CASSYSEGYEQYF. Complete variable domain (other parts from reference TRBV7-8 and TRBJ2-7): GAGVSQSPRYKVAKRGQDVALRCDPISGHVSLFWYQQALGQGPEFLTYFQNEAQLDKSGLPSDRFFAERPEGSVSTLKIQRTQQEDSAVYLCASSYSEGYEQYFGPGTRLTVT.